This TCR beta chain was found in a study of radiotherapy plus CTLA-4 blockade in lung cancer. Study-level findings and limits: Some TCR clones had been derived from tumors. These clones expanded in peripheral blood after radiotherapy plus ipilimumab.

Lung cancer patients with chemo-refractory metastatic non-small-cell disease were given focal radiation plus CTLA-4 blockade with ipilimumab. Germline assignment: CDR1 MNHEY and CDR2 SMNVEV (reference sequence). J lost 10 bases, V lost 3 bases, and 17 bases had no gene match. The CDR3 totals 18 residues. Profiled with immunoSEQ multiplex PCR; TCRdb holds only in-frame clones, not every one. This sample yields tens of thousands of clones, of which more than 60% are seen a single time; 16% belongs to the top ten. Points on this clone: Its cognate antigen is unknown.

Sequencing was performed on peripheral blood, taken from a patient treated with radiotherapy plus ipilimumab. This receptor was obtained from a human donor with non-small cell lung cancer who had a complete response to radiotherapy plus ipilimumab. The chain uses TRBV27 and TRBJ1-6; 8 positions match TRBD1. CDR3 DNA: TGTGCCAGCAGTTTCAGGGCTCCGGACAGGGTACGCGGGTCACCCCTCCACTTT. The encoded protein is CASSFRAPDRVRGSPLHF.